This T cell receptor (beta chain) was captured in a study of control samples from healthy donors and cancer patients. This clone was counted between two and nine times. Generated by immunoSEQ multiplex PCR, the TCRdb table keeps only in-frame clones and is missing some. The sample consists of roughly 150,000 clones, roughly 93% of them appearing once. This CDR3 is 12 amino acids long. Trimming removed 6 bases at V and 11 bases at J, with 11 bases between. The genes are TRBV12-3 or TRBV12-4 and TRBJ1-6; D unclear. This receptor was obtained from a man aged 50 or older in good health. Sequencing used blood. The CDR3 sequence: CASSHQRAPLHF. DNA of the CDR3: TGTGCCAGCAGCCATCAGCGGGCACCCCTCCACTTT.